This T cell receptor (beta chain) was sequenced for a study of shared clonotypes between healthy human individuals. As for the study in general: Serving as donors were a couple of women and three men, whose ages spanned 18 to 49. Study findings and constraints: Generally, estimated richness proved larger in naive subsets than it did in memory subsets.

Genomic DNA belonging to each subset was distributed in equal measure over several immunoSEQ plates. TCRdb keeps only in-frame clones here, not all; method: immunoSEQ multiplex PCR. The table has roughly 1 million clones, 65% to 75% seen once; the top ten hold about 1.5%. With respect to this clone: Its antigen is undetermined.

Trimming shortened V by 2 bases and J by 0 bases, and 11 bases separated the two germline ends. In germline, CDR1 is KGHSH, CDR2 LQKENI. CDR3 length equals 16 residues. This receptor was taken from a man between 18 and 35 years old in good health. Specimen: memory CD4+ T cells sorted from blood. The sample's subset: CD45RA-negative fraction. The V gene is TRBV18, the J gene TRBJ1-3, with D perhaps matching TRBD1 (6 bases). CDR3 loop: CASSPRGASSGNTIYF. For the CDR3, the DNA is TGTGCCAGCTCACCAAGGGGGGCAAGCTCTGGAAACACCATATATTTT.